Below are 21 T cell receptor beta chains sequenced from a single sample in a study of blood T cell repertoires in COVID-19. The method was immunoSEQ multiplex PCR; TCRdb's version includes in-frame clones alone and lacks a portion of them. The sample yields 53,000 or so clones, about 80% seen once. Sequencing used peripheral blood. The receptors originated from a man in his forties or fifties with active or convalescent COVID-19.

V usage is TRBV2 and J usage is TRBJ2-7, with a weak D call TRBD1 (5 bases). V lost 6 bases and J 0 bases, leaving 12 bases between the germline ends. Germline V CDR1 and CDR2: SNHLY, FYNNEI. The CDR3 consists of 14 residues. This CDR3 is CASRQTALSYEQYF. The CDR3 DNA reads TGTGCCAGCAGGCAGACAGCGCTCTCCTACGAGCAGTACTTC.

The rearrangement joins TRBV9 to TRBJ2-5; 10 bases line up with TRBD2. Germline V gene data show CDR1 as SGDLS and CDR2 as YYNGEE. V was clipped by 0 bases and J by 3 bases; unmatched bases: 11. The CDR3 runs 18 residues. The CDR3: CASSVAPQSGGVEETQYF. CDR3 DNA: TGTGCCAGCAGCGTAGCTCCCCAAAGCGGGGGGGTAGAAGAGACCCAGTACTTC.

This chain connects TRBV3-1 (or the pseudogene TRBV3-2) to TRBJ1-3; 8 positions agree with TRBD1. The CDR3 is 17 amino acids. The V gene end was trimmed by 4 bases and the J gene end by 0 bases; junction bases not matched to a gene: 8. Germline values: CDR1 LGHDT, CDR2 YNNKEL (reference sequence). The CDR3: CASSPRGGTGSGNTIYF. The DNA of the CDR3 is TGTGCCAGCAGCCCAAGAGGGGGGACAGGCTCTGGAAACACCATATATTTT.

The V gene is TRBV4-1, the J gene TRBJ1-2, with 9 bases that match TRBD1. The CDR3 sequence is 16 residues long. Germline V gene data show CDR1 as MGHRA and CDR2 as YSYEKL. Trimming took 4 bases from V and 7 from J; bases not matched to a gene: 13. The DNA for the CDR3 is TGCGCCAGCAGCCGCGAACAGGGGGCGCAACTCTCTGGCTACACCTTC. The encoded protein is CASSREQGAQLSGYTF.

This clone was observed a handful of times. The rearrangement links TRBV13 to TRBJ1-6; TRBD1 agrees at 10 bases. Germline CDR1 is PRHDT and CDR2 is FYEKMQ (reference sequence). The CDR3 covers 12 residues. J was trimmed by 10 bases and V by 9 bases; bases with no gene match: 3. As DNA, the CDR3 is TGTGCCAGTCGACAGGGGGCCTCACCCCTCCACTTT. Protein sequence: CASRQGASPLHF.

J is TRBJ1-1 and V is TRBV5-1, with D tentatively TRBD1 (6 bases). The V and J ends lost 4 bases and 3 bases respectively, with 10 bases between them. CDR3 length: 13 amino acids. The germline gives CDR1 SGHRS, CDR2 YFSETQ. The CDR3 DNA sequence: TGCGCCAGCAGCGGGGAGGGGGACACTGAAGCTTTCTTT. As protein: CASSGEGDTEAFF.

This chain joins TRBV7-9 and TRBJ1-1, with D possibly matching TRBD1 (6 bases). Per the germline V gene, CDR1 is SEHNR and CDR2 is FQNEAQ (reference sequence). The V end lost 5 bases, the J end lost 8 bases, and 9 bases lay between the germline ends. The CDR3 length is 11 residues. The CDR3 loop reads CASSRQVEAFF. CDR3 coding DNA: TGTGCCAGCAGCAGACAGGTCGAAGCTTTCTTT.

The chain joins TRBV5-1 to TRBJ1-6, with D perhaps TRBD1 (5 bases). Germline V gives CDR1 SGHRS, CDR2 YFSETQ. The V end was cut by 0 bases, the J end by 7 bases, with 8 bases between. The CDR3 extends over 14 amino acids. CDR3 loop: CASSLEGSNSPLHF. CDR3 nucleotides: TGCGCCAGCAGCTTGGAGGGGTCCAATTCACCCCTCCACTTT. Based on the CDR3 plus reference TRBV5-1 and TRBJ1-6, the full variable domain is KAGVTQTPRYLIKTRGQQVTLSCSPISGHRSVSWYQQTPGQGLQFLFEYFSETQRNKGNFPGRFSGRQFSNSRSEMNVSTLELGDSALYLCASSLEGSNSPLHFGNGTRLTVT.

The gene calls are TRBV3-1 (or the pseudogene TRBV3-2) and TRBJ2-3, with 7 nucleotides matching TRBD2. Germline loops: CDR1 LGHDT, CDR2 YNNKEL (reference sequence). V shed 0 bases and J 9 bases; nucleotides not matched to a gene: 3. CDR3 size: 13 residues. This CDR3 reads CASSQDPGGTQYF. DNA of the CDR3: TGTGCCAGCAGCCAAGATCCGGGAGGAACGCAGTATTTT.

This chain connects TRBV3-1 (or the pseudogene TRBV3-2) to TRBJ2-6, with a tentative D call TRBD1 (6 bases). Germline V gives CDR1 LGHDT, CDR2 YNNKEL (reference sequence). The ends were cut back, 3 bases at V and 1 base at J, with 13 bases in the middle. The CDR3 extends over 17 amino acids. The CDR3 nucleotides read TGTGCCAGCAGCCAGACAGGAGCGTCTTCTGGGGCCAACGTCCTGACTTTC. Its translation: CASSQTGASSGANVLTF.

The chain is built from TRBV30 and TRBJ1-2; D remains unclear. Germline CDR1 GTSNPN, CDR2 SVGIG (reference sequence). The germline V and J ends were trimmed by 0 bases and 6 bases, with 5 bases remaining between them. The CDR3 length is 11 residues. CDR3 loop: CAWSVLNGYTF. DNA for the CDR3: TGTGCCTGGAGTGTACTCAATGGCTACACCTTC.

The chain links TRBV9 to TRBJ1-2; perhaps TRBD1 as D (5 bases). Trimming removed 4 bases from V and 3 bases from J, with 10 bases in between. In germline, CDR1 is SGDLS, CDR2 YYNGEE. This CDR3 spans 13 amino acids. For the CDR3, the DNA is TGTGCCAGCAGCCCCAAAGGGGACTATGGCTACACCTTC. Protein sequence: CASSPKGDYGYTF.

This chain joins TRBV6-5 and TRBJ1-1; 8 nucleotides align to TRBD1. Trimming cost V 6 bases and J 10 bases; bases outside gene matches: 7. Germline assignment: CDR1 MNHEY and CDR2 SVGAGI. CDR3 length: 12 amino acids. CDR3 coding DNA: TGTGCCAGCAGCATTGGACAGGGAAGAGCTTTCTTT. Protein sequence: CASSIGQGRAFF.

The chain uses TRBV3-1 (or the pseudogene TRBV3-2) and TRBJ2-2, with 11 bases that match TRBD2. Germline trimming cut 5 bases from V and 13 bases from J; bases unmatched to any gene: 12. Germline CDR1 and CDR2: LGHDT and YNNKEL (reference sequence). There are 15 residues in the CDR3. Written as DNA, the CDR3 is TGTGCCAGCAGCAAGACTAGCGGGATGCCTCAGAGGCTGTTTTTT. It translates to CASSKTSGMPQRLFF.

This rearrangement joins TRBV7-9 to TRBJ2-7; possible D gene TRBD2, 5 bases. The ends were cut back, 2 bases at V and 3 bases at J, with 23 bases in the middle. This CDR3 spans 18 amino acids. Germline CDR1 and CDR2: SEHNR and FQNEAQ (reference sequence). CDR3 residues: CASSLLPSGIARDYEQYF. The CDR3 DNA follows: TGTGCCAGCAGCTTACTCCCATCCGGCATCGCACGGGACTACGAGCAGTACTTC.

This sequence joins TRBV19 and TRBJ2-3; D is possibly TRBD1 (5 bases). Germline CDR1 and CDR2: LNHDA and SQIVND (reference sequence). This CDR3 spans 14 amino acids. Deletions cut 8 bases from V and 5 bases from J, with 17 bases between. CDR3 sequence (DNA): TGTGCCAGTGGTTCGAACAGGCAGGTAGATACGCAGTATTTT. As protein: CASGSNRQVDTQYF.

The chain couples TRBV29-1 to TRBJ1-1; D gene unclear. Germline loops: CDR1 SQVTM, CDR2 ANQGSEA. This CDR3 is 13 amino acids long. V was cut by 4 bases and J by 1 base, with 10 bases left in between. In nucleotides, the CDR3 is TGCAGCGTTGGTCGGGGAGAGAACACTGAAGCTTTCTTT. It specifies CSVGRGENTEAFF.

To note about this clone: A read error may explain this, as a much larger clone is one base away. The chain combines TRBV19 with TRBJ1-1; weak D call: TRBD1 (6 bases). V lost 11 bases and J lost 10, with 23 bases in between. Germline values: CDR1 LNHDA, CDR2 SQIVND (reference sequence). The CDR3 extends over 13 amino acids. In DNA, the CDR3 is TGTGCCCGCCAAGGGGGGGAGGGGGTGGGAGCTTTCTTT. Protein sequence: CARQGGEGVGAFF.

The DNA of the CDR3 is TGTGCCAGCACCCGGGACAGATCCTACAATGAGCAGTTCTTC. Amino acids: CASTRDRSYNEQFF. This sequence joins TRBV6-6 and TRBJ2-1; 7 nucleotides agree with TRBD1. CDR3 length: 14 residues. Per the germline V gene, CDR1 is MNHNY and CDR2 is SVGAGI (reference sequence). The V gene end was trimmed by 7 bases and the J gene end by 1 base; junction bases not matched to a gene: 4.

The chain employs TRBV3-1 (or the pseudogene TRBV3-2) and TRBJ2-2; TRBD2 matches at 7 bases. V dropped 4 bases and J dropped 13; count of bases not matched to a gene: 12. The germline V gene encodes CDR1 LGHDT and CDR2 YNNKEL (reference sequence). The CDR3 runs 14 residues. In DNA form, the CDR3 reads TGTGCCAGCAGCCCGCAACAAACTAGCGCGGGGCTGTTTTTT. This sequence encodes CASSPQQTSAGLFF.

The chain couples TRBV6-5 to TRBJ2-1, with D uncertain. CDR3 length equals 16 residues. CDR1 and CDR2 from the germline V gene are MNHEY and SVGAGI. Trimming took 0 bases from V and 8 from J, leaving 17 bases between them. The CDR3 sequence is CASSYSMQTLSHEQFF. As DNA, the CDR3 is TGTGCCAGCAGTTACTCGATGCAGACTTTAAGCCATGAGCAGTTCTTC.